This entry features one T cell receptor (beta chain) sequence. Its antigen is undetermined. This sample is part of a study of identical twins. The donors were all healthy and Caucasian. Study findings and constraints: Conclusions rested on cross-sectional statistics rather than following the same donors.

Germline V gene sequence: CDR1 DFQATT, CDR2 SNEGSKA (reference sequence). V trimming: 6 bases; J trimming: 5 bases; junction bases outside the gene matches: 16. The CDR3 has 17 amino acids. A single record per CDR3 protein comes from TCRdb applying MiXCR to the 5' RACE reads. Of about 570,000 distinct CDR3 sequences detected, more than 9% appear once; the ten largest clones hold 3%. The same specimen was also included in a second study, on yellow fever vaccine responses in identical twins.

The sample taken for sequencing was PBMCs. The V gene is TRBV20-1, the J gene TRBJ2-1, with TRBD2 matching over 10 bases. The source is a woman aged 18-29 years in good health. DNA for the CDR3: TGCAGTGCCCTCCGGAGTTTCGGGACTAGCGTAAACAATGAGCAGTTCTTC. Translating gives CSALRSFGTSVNNEQFF.